What follows is one T cell receptor (beta chain) and its context. The antigen is not known. The sample comes from a study of cytomegalovirus exposure and HLA in healthy donors. Broader study findings: Earlier findings revealed that most TCR beta V segments proved productive either about 90% or about 30% of the time. The authors enumerated 164 TCR beta chains as linked to cytomegalovirus. It emerged from a later analysis that several of the most significant clusters appeared to be linked to common viral pathogens. Some V segments could not be told apart, so they were left out, TRBV6-2 and TRBV6-3 among them.

The germline V gene encodes CDR1 SGHRS and CDR2 YFSETQ. The CDR3 loop spans 15 amino acids. Trimming took 0 bases from V and 5 from J, leaving 14 bases between them. The PCR made use of 60 Vbeta and 13 Jbeta primers. Libraries were prepared by immunoSEQ multiplex PCR; TCRdb keeps only in-frame clonotypes and omits some of them. The data contain approximately 100,000 clones, roughly 76% of them singletons. V gene TRBV5-1 combines with J gene TRBJ1-1; D unclear. This TCR came from a human donor in good health. The sequenced sample consisted of PBMCs. In DNA, the CDR3 is TGCGCCAGCAGCTTGGACGGCGGGCGTCGGACTGAAGCTTTCTTT. Translation gives CASSLDGGRRTEAFF.